This T cell receptor (beta chain) was sequenced during a study of control samples from healthy donors and cancer patients. Method: immunoSEQ multiplex PCR; TCRdb's copy keeps in-frame clones and lacks some. The sample holds approximately 86,000 clones, more than 80% seen once. The TCR sequence derives from a woman in her twenties or thirties in good health. The material sequenced was blood.

In nucleotides, the CDR3 is TGTGCCAGCAGTCCCCGACAGGGAACAGGGGCCCAGTACTTC. This translates into CASSPRQGTGAQYF. J is TRBJ2-5 and V is TRBV7-9; 7 nucleotides line up with TRBD1. Trimming cost V 6 bases and J 9 bases; bases outside gene matches: 13. The CDR3 loop spans 14 amino acids. Germline values: CDR1 SEHNR, CDR2 FQNEAQ (reference sequence).